The following is a TCR beta chain sequence with its context. Its antigen target is currently unknown. Base qualities are not recorded, but no much larger clone differs from it by a single base. On the day of marrow donation, related bone marrow donors gave peripheral blood samples. To count as naive, T cells had to be viable CD3+CD4+ or CD3+CD8+ cells with a CCR7+CD45RA+CD45RO-CD95-CD27+CD28+ profile. Peripheral blood and bone marrow mononuclear cells were isolated by Ficoll-Hypaque density centrifugation and were cryopreserved. CD4+ and CD8+ T cells, including naive and memory subsets, were sorted by FACS using a FACSAria II. This entry comes from a study of T cells after posttransplantation cyclophosphamide (TCRdb year 2016). Study-wide context: The study tracked T cell repertoire reconstitution by TRB sequencing after myeloablative bone marrow transplantation using posttransplantation cyclophosphamide as GVHD prophylaxis. Samples from around 37 PTCy-treated patients, along with samples from some 16 of their related bone marrow donors, underwent antigen receptor sequencing. TRB sequencing was performed on blood from all 35 or so PTCy patients with 1-year posttransplant specimens. Up to 3 additional blood samples from 2 to 5.2 years after transplant were also TRB-sequenced in 3 patients, as was pretransplant blood from 4 patients. Because TRA and TRB clonality correlated tightly in about 10 samples, later TCR analyses were limited to TRB. Public TRB sequences were queried against a database of over 3,000 sequences associated with responses to pathogens, tumor antigens, self-antigens and alloantigens.

Genomic DNA was the input for TRB sequencing, which was run either with the immunoSEQ assay at survey resolution or with the hsTCRB kit. Concerning the study's data processing: The immunoSEQ software handled initial read processing, and the LymphoSeq R package was used for repertoire analyses. For each TRB dataset, clonality was calculated as 1 minus normalized Shannon entropy, and the Gini coefficient was computed as well. Phenotypes of unsorted samples were inferred by mapping TRB sequences from sorted subsets of the recipient or donor onto the same recipient's unsorted samples. The clones in this table, taken by TCRdb from immuneACCESS, are in-frame only. Not every clone is retained; where verified, under half of the shortfall comes from an unresolved V gene, and the cause of the rest is unknown. From that table come the V and J calls and clone size; the DNA was used to work out D and trimming. The sample yields about 1,500 clones; approximately 97% were counted once. 1.6% of the sample lies in the top ten.

General study outcomes and caveats: The TRB repertoires of T cells infiltrating skin or the GI tract showed only limited overlap with the TRB repertoires found in blood. Donor-recipient similarity was low at 1-2 months but increased during the first year, and donor CD8+ memory clones often dominated later blood repertoires. Across some 45 patients, TRB clonality was highly associated with recipient CMV seropositivity and CMV reactivation, and PTCy diversity was similar to diversity in CNI/methotrexate controls.

V loses 2 bases at its end and J loses 3 bases; junction bases beyond the gene matches: 3. CDR1 LGHNA and CDR2 YSLEER were looked up in the germline V gene. From the cysteine through the phenylalanine, the CDR3 covers 15 amino acids. The read is trimmed to its CDR3 DNA, 45 bases read in frame from base 1. The clonotype was recovered from a woman aged 60-75 years in good health, CMV-negative, and a related stem cell transplant donor. The V and J segments used are TRBV4-3 and TRBJ1-1, with 10 bases aligning to TRBD1. Specimen: naive CD8+ T cells sorted from PBMCs. Read as DNA, the sequence is TGCGCCAGCAGCCAACCTGGACAGGGGGACACTGAAGCTTTCTTT. The resulting protein is CASSQPGQGDTEAFF.